Listed here are 27 T cell receptor beta chains from one sample, sequenced in a study of T cell responses to AZD1222 COVID-19 vaccine. Profiling relied on immunoSEQ multiplex PCR, and the TCRdb table lists in-frame clones only, not all of them. The sample lists 170,000 or so clones; 75% to 95% were seen once. Here the sequenced sample was peripheral blood, taken on day 0 of AZD1222 vaccination. The origin of the receptors is an adult in good health.

This chain uses TRBV12-3 or TRBV12-4 with TRBJ2-3; D is possibly TRBD1 (6 bases). Trimming removed 6 bases from V and 5 bases from J, with 9 bases in between. CDR3 size: 12 residues. In DNA form, the CDR3 reads TGTGCCAGCAGCGTAGGGGGAGATACGCAGTATTTT. As protein: CASSVGGDTQYF.

The rearrangement joins TRBV7-9 to TRBJ1-1; 7 nucleotides line up with TRBD1. CDR3 length: 15 residues. Trimming removed 0 bases from V and 4 bases from J; junction bases left unmatched: 5. The germline gives CDR1 SEHNR, CDR2 FQNEAQ (reference sequence). CDR3 nucleotides: TGTGCCAGCAGCTTAGCGACAGGGCTGGGCACTGAAGCTTTCTTT. Its protein is CASSLATGLGTEAFF.

The gene calls are TRBV12-3 or TRBV12-4 and TRBJ2-7; D is unresolved. The CDR3 runs to 12 residues. V lost 2 bases and J 5 bases, leaving 7 bases between the germline ends. CDR3 loop: CASSLIRDEQYF. In nucleotides, the CDR3 is TGTGCCAGCAGTTTAATTCGGGACGAGCAGTACTTC.

This chain connects TRBV18 to TRBJ1-2, with 7 bases that match TRBD1. The CDR3 has 13 amino acids. With 1 base clipped from V and 6 bases from J, the junction kept 2 bases outside the gene matches. In germline, CDR1 is KGHSH, CDR2 LQKENI. The CDR3 nucleotides are TGTGCCAGCTCACCACGGCAGGGGGATGGCTACACCTTC. This encodes CASSPRQGDGYTF.

This clone was seen more than once but under ten times. The V gene is TRBV11-3, the J gene TRBJ2-2; 12 bases are shared with TRBD1. Germline CDR1 SGHNT, CDR2 YENEEA. The CDR3 covers 16 residues. With V trimmed by 5 bases and J by 4 bases, 5 bases remained unmatched. In nucleotides, the CDR3 is TGTGCCAGCAGCCCGGGACAGGGGGCGGGCACCGGGGAGCTGTTTTTT. It yields the protein CASSPGQGAGTGELFF.

The rearrangement uses TRBV9 and TRBJ1-3; D unresolved. Trimming pared 3 bases from V and 3 bases from J, leaving 19 bases between. This CDR3 has 17 amino acids. Germline CDR1 is SGDLS and CDR2 is YYNGEE. The CDR3 protein is CASSARPLQADGNTIYF. The CDR3 DNA sequence: TGTGCCAGCAGCGCGAGGCCCCTCCAGGCCGATGGAAACACCATATATTTT.

This chain links TRBV6-5 with TRBJ1-2; possibly TRBD1 for D (6 bases). The germline V and J ends were trimmed by 6 bases and 14 bases, with 19 bases remaining between them. The CDR3 covers 12 residues. The germline gives CDR1 MNHEY, CDR2 SVGAGI. The CDR3 DNA reads as TGTGCCAGCAGCCCCGAGGTGGGGGCGCAGACCTTC. Translating gives CASSPEVGAQTF.

The V and J genes are TRBV29-1 and TRBJ1-2; D call uncertain. The CDR3 runs to 12 residues. Between the trimmed V and J ends, which lost 4 bases and 6 bases, there was a span of 12 bases. Per the germline V gene, CDR1 is SQVTM and CDR2 is ANQGSEA. The CDR3 here is CSVGELGHGYTF. DNA for the CDR3: TGCAGCGTTGGCGAATTAGGGCATGGCTACACCTTC.

CDR3 bases: TGTGCCAGCTCACCCGCGGGTGTCGAGCAGTACTTC. This encodes CASSPAGVEQYF. The chain employs TRBV18 and TRBJ2-7; the D gene is possibly TRBD2 (5 bases). The V end lost 3 bases, the J end lost 6 bases, and 9 bases lay between the germline ends. The CDR3 loop spans 12 amino acids. Germline V gene sequence: CDR1 KGHSH, CDR2 LQKENI.

The V call is TRBV6-2 or TRBV6-3, the J call TRBJ1-2, with a tentative D call TRBD1 (6 bases). Trimming stripped 6 bases from V and 8 bases from J, with 19 bases between. CDR1 is MNHEY, CDR2 SVGEGT, per germline. CDR3 length equals 14 residues. The CDR3 here is CASSARGQGSGYTF. The CDR3 DNA reads TGTGCCAGCAGCGCGCGCGGGCAGGGGAGCGGCTACACCTTC.

CDR3 nucleotides: TGTGCCAGTACCGCCCAGTGGGCAGGGGGCTCAGATACGCAGTATTTT. This translates into CASTAQWAGGSDTQYF. This rearrangement joins TRBV19 to TRBJ2-3, with TRBD1 identical over 8 bases. There are 16 residues in the CDR3. The V gene end was trimmed by 7 bases and the J gene end by 4 bases; junction bases not matched to a gene: 13. Germline V CDR1 and CDR2: LNHDA, SQIVND (reference sequence).

This chain uses TRBV3-1 (or the pseudogene TRBV3-2) with TRBJ2-5; 8 bases match TRBD1. This CDR3 is 16 amino acids long. The J segment lost 0 bases and the V segment lost 6 bases, leaving 9 bases of the junction unmatched. Germline V CDR1 and CDR2: LGHDT, YNNKEL (reference sequence). The CDR3 bases are TGTGCCAGCAGTCTCCAGGGGGCCGGCTACCAAGAGACCCAGTACTTC. Amino acids: CASSLQGAGYQETQYF.

The genes are TRBV6-6 and TRBJ2-2; 10 bases align to TRBD2. Germline CDR1 and CDR2: MNHNY and SVGAGI (reference sequence). The CDR3 length is 16 residues. V lost 6 bases and J lost 2; bases outside the gene matches: 6. The CDR3 spells CASRSPSGGNTGELFF. The DNA of the CDR3 is TGTGCCAGCAGGTCACCTAGCGGGGGAAACACCGGGGAGCTGTTTTTT.

This clone was counted once. The gene calls are TRBV7-2 and TRBJ2-1; perhaps TRBD1 as D (6 bases). The V and J ends lost 2 bases and 7 bases respectively, with 12 bases between them. The CDR3 extends over 14 amino acids. From germline, CDR1 is SGHTA and CDR2 FQGNSA. CDR3: CASSLLAGVNEQFF. Here the CDR3 DNA reads TGTGCCAGCAGCTTATTGGCAGGGGTAAATGAGCAGTTCTTC.

The chain employs TRBV7-8 and TRBJ2-2, with TRBD1 matching 8 bases. Trimming took 5 bases from V and 4 from J; bases not matched to a gene: 6. This CDR3 contains 15 residues. Per the germline V gene, CDR1 is SGHVS and CDR2 is FQNEAQ. DNA for the CDR3: TGTGCCAGCAGCCCAGGGGGCGCCAGCACCGGGGAGCTGTTTTTT. The encoded protein is CASSPGGASTGELFF.

This chain links TRBV9 with TRBJ2-3; 9 bases align to TRBD2. The CDR3 consists of 16 residues. Germline loops: CDR1 SGDLS, CDR2 YYNGEE. After removal of 3 bases from V and 0 bases from J, the junction contained 5 bases not matched to a gene. CDR3: CASSDSGGLSTDTQYF. The CDR3 region has the DNA TGTGCCAGCAGCGATAGCGGGGGTTTAAGCACAGATACGCAGTATTTT. Combining the CDR3 with reference TRBV9 and TRBJ2-3 gives the whole variable domain DSGVTQTPKHLITATGQRVTLRCSPRSGDLSVYWYQQSLDQGLQFLIQYYNGEERAKGNILERFSAQQFPDLHSELNLSSLELGDSALYFCASSDSGGLSTDTQYFGPGTRLTVL.

The chain recombines TRBV5-4 with TRBJ1-4; TRBD1 aligns across 8 bases. Trimming took 1 base from V and 7 from J; bases not matched to a gene: 12. CDR1 and CDR2 (germline): SGHNT, YYREEE (reference sequence). The CDR3 consists of 17 residues. The CDR3 region has the DNA TGTGCCAGCAGCTTGAGCCTTCAGGGGGCGTTGGGTGAAAAACTGTTTTTT. Translation gives CASSLSLQGALGEKLFF.

The sample holds a few counts of this clone. The chain joins TRBV12-1 to TRBJ1-2. TRBV12-1 is noted as a pseudogene. CDR3 length: 16 residues. CDR3 in DNA: TGTGCCAGCAGCTTTGGGGTCCGGGATAGATATAATGGCTACACCTTC. Residues: CASSFGVRDRYNGYTF.

The rearrangement joins TRBV11-2 to TRBJ1-1, with D tentatively TRBD1 (5 bases). CDR1 SGHAT and CDR2 FQNNGV come from the germline V gene. Trimming pared 6 bases from V and 9 bases from J, leaving 14 bases between. The CDR3 length is 12 residues. In nucleotides, the CDR3 is TGTGCCAGCAGTTCTCACAGGTTCCAAGCTTTCTTT. This translates into CASSSHRFQAFF.

The chain couples TRBV5-6 to TRBJ2-7; 8 nucleotides line up with TRBD2. V lost 3 bases, J lost 0 bases, and 5 bases stayed unmatched. Germline V gene lookup returns CDR1 SGHDT and CDR2 YYEEEE. The CDR3 spans 15 residues. Here the CDR3 reads CASSSRGDLSYEQYF. CDR3 nucleotides: TGTGCCAGCAGCTCGCGGGGGGACCTCTCCTACGAGCAGTACTTC.

Remarks on this clone: One end of the junction is discordant with germline, which a read error may explain. V usage is TRBV10-3 and J usage is TRBJ1-1; D gene uncertain. The V gene's germline CDR1 is ENHRY and CDR2 SYGVKD. This CDR3 comprises 14 residues. The CDR3 DNA is TGTGCCATCAGTGAGGGGGTCTCCGGTACTGGAGCTTTCTTT. Translated: CAISEGVSGTGAFF.

V is TRBV6-2 or TRBV6-3 and J is TRBJ1-5; D ambiguous. The V and J ends lost 2 bases and 4 bases respectively, with 9 bases between them. Germline CDR1 is MNHEY and CDR2 is SVGEGT. The CDR3 loop spans 14 amino acids. The CDR3 is CASSYEPLNQPQHF. CDR3 DNA sequence: TGTGCCAGCAGTTACGAGCCCTTAAATCAGCCCCAGCATTTT.

This clone was observed once. This chain connects TRBV6-6 to TRBJ1-2; 8 bases agree with TRBD1. Germline loops: CDR1 MNHNY, CDR2 SVGAGI (reference sequence). After removal of 5 bases from V and 7 bases from J, the junction contained 12 bases not matched to a gene. The CDR3 has 15 residues. For the CDR3, the DNA is TGTGCCAGCAGTCCACCGGGACAGGCGGCGGGTGGCTACACCTTC. Translation gives CASSPPGQAAGGYTF.

In this sample, this clone turned up once. The gene calls are TRBV7-6 and TRBJ2-1, with TRBD1 matching 8 bases. V shed 1 base and J 7 bases; nucleotides not matched to a gene: 12. Germline-derived CDR1 and CDR2 are SGHVS and FNYEAQ. The CDR3 contains 17 residues. The CDR3 region is CASSLGRGDRGKNEQFF. The CDR3 nucleotides read TGTGCCAGCAGCTTAGGGCGGGGAGACAGGGGTAAAAATGAGCAGTTCTTC.

The gene calls are TRBV9 and TRBJ2-3; D uncertain. The CDR3 runs 11 residues. V lost 5 bases to trimming and J lost 1 base, with 2 bases between them. From germline, CDR1 is SGDLS and CDR2 YYNGEE. CDR3 coding DNA: TGTGCCAGCAGGGGCACAGATACGCAGTATTTT. The encoded protein is CASRGTDTQYF. Complete variable domain (other parts from reference TRBV9 and TRBJ2-3): DSGVTQTPKHLITATGQRVTLRCSPRSGDLSVYWYQQSLDQGLQFLIQYYNGEERAKGNILERFSAQQFPDLHSELNLSSLELGDSALYFCASRGTDTQYFGPGTRLTVL.

CDR3 nucleotides: TGTGCCAGCAGCCTCAAATCCCACGAGCAGTACTTC. Amino acids: CASSLKSHEQYF. The rearrangement links TRBV11-2 to TRBJ2-7; D is unresolved. V was pared by 5 bases and J by 5 bases, with 10 bases between. The CDR3 is 12 amino acids. Looked up from germline, CDR1 is SGHAT and CDR2 is FQNNGV.

The chain links TRBV29-1 to TRBJ1-1; tentative D call: TRBD1 (5 bases). CDR1 is SQVTM and CDR2 is ANQGSEA in the germline V gene. CDR3 length: 14 amino acids. Trimming left V 3 bases short and J 7 bases short, with 18 bases between. The CDR3 loop is CSVDDSRGRIEAFF. The CDR3 nucleotides are TGCAGCGTTGATGACAGCCGAGGACGGATTGAAGCTTTCTTT.